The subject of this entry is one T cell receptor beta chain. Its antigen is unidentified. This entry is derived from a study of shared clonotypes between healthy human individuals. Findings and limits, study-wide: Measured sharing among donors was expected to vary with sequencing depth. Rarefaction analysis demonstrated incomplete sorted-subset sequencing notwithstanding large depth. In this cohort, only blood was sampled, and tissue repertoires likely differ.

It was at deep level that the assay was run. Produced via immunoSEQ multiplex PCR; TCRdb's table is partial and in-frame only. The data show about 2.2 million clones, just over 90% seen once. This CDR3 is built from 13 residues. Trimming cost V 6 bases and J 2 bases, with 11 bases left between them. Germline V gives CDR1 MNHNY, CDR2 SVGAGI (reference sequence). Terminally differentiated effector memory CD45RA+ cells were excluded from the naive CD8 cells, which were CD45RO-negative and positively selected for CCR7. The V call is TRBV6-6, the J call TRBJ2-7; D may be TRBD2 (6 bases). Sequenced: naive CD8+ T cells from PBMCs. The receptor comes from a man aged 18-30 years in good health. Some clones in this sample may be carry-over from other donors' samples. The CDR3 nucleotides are TGTGCCAGCAGCCCGGCGGGAACCTACGAGCAGTACTTC. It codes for CASSPAGTYEQYF.